Sequencing of this T cell receptor beta chain was carried out in a study of cytomegalovirus exposure and HLA in healthy donors. Primers for the PCR totalled 60 Vbeta and 13 Jbeta. Assay used: immunoSEQ multiplex PCR; TCRdb lists only in-frame clones, some missing. The listing records some 46,000 clones. V was shortened by 8 bases and J by 4 bases, with 6 bases between the two germline ends. The germline CDR1 and CDR2 sequences are MGHDK and SYGVNS. CDR3 size: 12 residues. Overall study results and limits: Exclusion as indistinguishable affected some V segments, including TRBV6-2 and TRBV6-3. Within a later analysis, the majority of CMV-associated TCR beta chains appeared HLA-restricted. Some public TCRs appeared in many individuals, while most sequences were rare. TCR beta chain V- and J-gene trimming was linked, in a later analysis, to a missense variant in DCLRE1C.

As regards this clone: Its antigen is undetermined.

This chain links TRBV25-1 with TRBJ1-6; D remains unclear. The material sequenced was PBMCs. This clonotype originated in a male donor in good health and CMV-seronegative. The CDR3 region is CASGAYNSPLHF. In DNA form, the CDR3 reads TGTGCCAGCGGAGCATATAATTCACCCCTCCACTTT.